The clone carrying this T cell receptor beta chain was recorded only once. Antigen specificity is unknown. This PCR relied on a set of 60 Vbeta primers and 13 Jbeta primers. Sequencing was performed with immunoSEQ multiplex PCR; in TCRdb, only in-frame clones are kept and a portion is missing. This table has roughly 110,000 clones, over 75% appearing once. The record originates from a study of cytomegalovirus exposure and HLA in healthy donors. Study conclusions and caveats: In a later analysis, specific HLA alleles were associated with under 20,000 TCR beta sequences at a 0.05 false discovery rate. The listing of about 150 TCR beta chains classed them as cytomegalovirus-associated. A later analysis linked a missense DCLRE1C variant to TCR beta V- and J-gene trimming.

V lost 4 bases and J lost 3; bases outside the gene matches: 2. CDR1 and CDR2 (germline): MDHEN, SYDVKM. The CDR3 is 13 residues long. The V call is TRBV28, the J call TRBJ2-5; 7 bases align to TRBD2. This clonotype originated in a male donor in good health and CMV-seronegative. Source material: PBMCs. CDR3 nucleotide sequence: TGTGCCAGCAGTTGGGGGGGGGAAGAGACCCAGTACTTC. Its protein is CASSWGGEETQYF.